This TCR beta chain was sequenced during a study of control samples from healthy donors and cancer patients. V was clipped by 7 bases and J by 3 bases; unmatched bases: 10. This CDR3 is built from 17 residues. Germline V gene sequence: CDR1 SGHVS, CDR2 FQNEAQ. Method: immunoSEQ multiplex PCR; TCRdb's copy keeps in-frame clones and lacks some. The data contain about 130,000 clones, 85% to 95% of them singletons. The sequence derives from a man between 60 and 75 years old with colorectal cancer. Sequenced material: PBMCs. This chain links TRBV7-8 with TRBJ2-3; TRBD2 matches 13 bases. CDR3 sequence reads: CASIWTSGGVGTDTQYF. CDR3 nucleotides: TGTGCCAGCATCTGGACTAGCGGGGGAGTGGGTACAGATACGCAGTATTTT.